Below are 5 T cell receptor beta chains sequenced from a single sample in a study of identical twins. TCRdb analysed the 5' RACE reads with MiXCR anew, one entry per CDR3 protein. The top ten clones hold 0.25% to 0.3% of a sample with 1.5 million to 2 million distinct CDR3 sequences, roughly 35% of them seen once. Material for sequencing was cord blood. These receptors were taken from a newborn girl in good health.

Worth noting for this clonotype: Germline and junction disagree at one end, which may indicate a read error. V gene TRBV5-1 combines with J gene TRBJ2-1; D tentatively fits TRBD1 or TRBD2 (5 bases each). The V gene's germline CDR1 is SGHRS and CDR2 YFSETQ. The CDR3 contains 15 residues. The CDR3 region is CASSLATGLYSEQFF. Here the CDR3 DNA reads TGCGCCAGCAGCTTGGCAACGGGGCTTTACAGTGAGCAGTTCTTC.

The genes are TRBV14 and TRBJ2-5; 7 bases are a match to TRBD2. Per germline, CDR1 SGHDN and CDR2 FVKESK. V dropped 4 bases and J dropped 2; count of bases not matched to a gene: 10. The length of the CDR3 is 16 residues. The CDR3 is CASSPLIPGGQETQYF. The CDR3 nucleotides read TGTGCCAGCAGCCCGCTCATTCCGGGAGGACAAGAGACCCAGTACTTC.

Remarks on this clonotype: Mismatch with germline at one junction end may stem from a read error. The chain employs TRBV30 and TRBJ2-7; 14 bases are a match to TRBD2. Germline V gene lookup returns CDR1 GTSNPN and CDR2 SVGIG (reference sequence). This CDR3 region has 15 residues. The CDR3 here is CARSPGTSGRDEQYF. For the CDR3, the DNA is TGTGCCCGGAGCCCTGGGACTAGCGGGAGAGACGAGCAGTACTTC.

This chain uses TRBV12-3 or TRBV12-4 with TRBJ2-7; the D is unclear. There are 14 residues in the CDR3. Trimming left V 3 bases short and J 2 bases short, with 11 bases between. The CDR3 DNA is TGTGCCAGCAGTTTGGCGGAACCGCCCTACGAGCAGTACTTC. Translating it yields CASSLAEPPYEQYF.

This chain connects TRBV12-3 or TRBV12-4 to TRBJ2-3; D gene unclear. This CDR3 spans 16 amino acids. V was clipped by 6 bases and J by 0 bases, with 16 bases between them. CDR3 residues: CASSQNTKISTDTQYF. The CDR3, as DNA: TGTGCCAGCAGCCAAAATACCAAGATTAGCACAGATACGCAGTATTTT.